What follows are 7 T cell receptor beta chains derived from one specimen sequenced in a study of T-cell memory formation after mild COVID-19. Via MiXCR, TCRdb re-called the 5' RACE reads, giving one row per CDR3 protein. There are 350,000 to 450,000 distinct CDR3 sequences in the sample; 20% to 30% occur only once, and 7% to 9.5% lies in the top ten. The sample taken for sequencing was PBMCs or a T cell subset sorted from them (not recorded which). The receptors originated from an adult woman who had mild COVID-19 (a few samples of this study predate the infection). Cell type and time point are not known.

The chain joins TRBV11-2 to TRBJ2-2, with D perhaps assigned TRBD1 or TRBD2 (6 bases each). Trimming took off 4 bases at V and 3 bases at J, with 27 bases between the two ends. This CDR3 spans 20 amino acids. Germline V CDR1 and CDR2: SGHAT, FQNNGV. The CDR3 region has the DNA TGTGCCAGCAGCTCTGGGTCCCATTCAACAGGGAGGCAGTACACCGGGGAGCTGTTTTTT. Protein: CASSSGSHSTGRQYTGELFF.

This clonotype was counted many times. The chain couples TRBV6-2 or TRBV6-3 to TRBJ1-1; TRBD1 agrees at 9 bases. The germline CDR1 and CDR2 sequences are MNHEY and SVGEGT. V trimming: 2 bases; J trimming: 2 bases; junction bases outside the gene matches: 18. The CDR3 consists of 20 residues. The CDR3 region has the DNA TGTGCCAGCAGTTACGCGAGACGTACCGGGACAGGGCTAGGAAACACTGAAGCTTTCTTT. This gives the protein CASSYARRTGTGLGNTEAFF.

The CDR3: CATRTGNSEQFF. In DNA form, the CDR3 reads TGTGCCACCCGGACAGGGAATAGTGAGCAGTTCTTC. The gene calls are TRBV24-1 and TRBJ2-1; 8 bases are a match to TRBD1. With 9 bases clipped from V and 9 bases from J, the junction kept 6 bases outside the gene matches. The germline gives CDR1 KGHDR, CDR2 SFDVKD. The CDR3 is 12 residues long.

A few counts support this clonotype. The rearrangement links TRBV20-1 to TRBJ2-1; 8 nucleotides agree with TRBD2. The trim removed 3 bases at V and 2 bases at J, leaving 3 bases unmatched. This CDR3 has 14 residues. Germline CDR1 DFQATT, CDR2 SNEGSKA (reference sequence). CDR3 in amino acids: CSASPSGPYNEQFF. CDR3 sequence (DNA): TGCAGTGCTAGTCCTAGCGGGCCCTACAATGAGCAGTTCTTC.

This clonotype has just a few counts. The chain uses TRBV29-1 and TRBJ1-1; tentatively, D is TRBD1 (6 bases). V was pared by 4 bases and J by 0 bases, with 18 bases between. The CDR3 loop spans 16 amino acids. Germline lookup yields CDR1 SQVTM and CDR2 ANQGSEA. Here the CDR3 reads CSVVATGMRMNTEAFF. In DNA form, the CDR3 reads TGCAGCGTTGTGGCCACAGGGATGAGAATGAACACTGAAGCTTTCTTT.

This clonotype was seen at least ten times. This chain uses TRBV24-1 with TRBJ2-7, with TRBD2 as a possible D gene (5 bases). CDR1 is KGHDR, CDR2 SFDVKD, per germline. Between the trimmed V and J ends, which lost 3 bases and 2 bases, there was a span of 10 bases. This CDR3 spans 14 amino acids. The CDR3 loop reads CATSDPAGTYEQYF. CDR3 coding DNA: TGTGCCACCAGTGATCCGGCCGGGACCTACGAGCAGTACTTC.

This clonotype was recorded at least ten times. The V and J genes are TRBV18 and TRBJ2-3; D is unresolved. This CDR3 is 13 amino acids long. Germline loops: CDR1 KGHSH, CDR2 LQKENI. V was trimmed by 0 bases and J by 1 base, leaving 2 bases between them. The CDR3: CASSPPGTDTQYF. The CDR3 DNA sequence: TGTGCCAGCTCACCACCGGGCACAGATACGCAGTATTTT.